This T cell receptor beta chain was obtained from a study of radiotherapy plus CTLA-4 blockade in lung cancer. On the study more broadly: Objective responses occurred in 15% to 20% of patients; 25% to 40% had disease control.

A remark on this clone: Its specificity is unknown.

CDR3 size: 13 residues. Germline assignment: CDR1 SGHAT and CDR2 FQNNGV. The ends were cut back, 0 bases at V and 5 bases at J, with 4 bases in the middle. Study observations and caveats: Blood TCR clones of tumor origin expanded after radiotherapy plus ipilimumab. Reports identified early blood T cell clone dynamics, with interferon-beta, as the best response predictor.

The repertoire was sequenced with immunoSEQ multiplex PCR; TCRdb's copy has only in-frame clones and lacks some. The sample holds more than 30,000 clones, approximately 75% seen once. In chemo-refractory metastatic non-small-cell lung cancer, patients got ipilimumab CTLA-4 blockade together with focal radiation. The sequencing used peripheral blood, collected from a patient treated with radiotherapy plus ipilimumab. The rearrangement links TRBV11-2 to TRBJ2-2, with unresolved D. The clonotype originates from a human donor with non-small cell lung cancer that progressed on radiotherapy plus ipilimumab. CDR3 DNA sequence: TGTGCCAGCAGCTTAGATCTAACCGGGGAGCTGTTTTTT. Its protein is CASSLDLTGELFF.